This T cell receptor beta chain was retrieved from a study of technical replicates of blood from a handful of donors. V dropped 0 bases and J dropped 2 bases, with 10 bases sitting between them. Germline V lookup: CDR1 SNHLY, CDR2 FYNNEI. The CDR3 runs to 15 residues. Measured with immunoSEQ multiplex PCR; TCRdb has only the in-frame clones, and not every one. Of 70,000 or so clones listed, about 87% are singletons. This sequence joins TRBV2 and TRBJ2-5; a possible D gene is TRBD2 (5 bases). The sample comprised PBMCs. This TCR was sampled from a human donor in good health. Some clones in this sample may be carry-over from other donors' samples. CDR3 bases: TGTGCCAGCAGTGAAGCGCTTCGAGGGCAAGAGACCCAGTACTTC. Encoded protein: CASSEALRGQETQYF.